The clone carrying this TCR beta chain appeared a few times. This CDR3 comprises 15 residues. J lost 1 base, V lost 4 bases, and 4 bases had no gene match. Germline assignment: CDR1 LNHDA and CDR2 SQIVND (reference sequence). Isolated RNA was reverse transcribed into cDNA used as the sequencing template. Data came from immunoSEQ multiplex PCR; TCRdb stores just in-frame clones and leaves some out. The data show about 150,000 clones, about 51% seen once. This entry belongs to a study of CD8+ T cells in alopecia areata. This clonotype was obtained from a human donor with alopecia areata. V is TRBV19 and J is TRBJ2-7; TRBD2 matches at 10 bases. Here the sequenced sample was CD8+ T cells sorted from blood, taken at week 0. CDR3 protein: CASSSWTSGSYEQYF. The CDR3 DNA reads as TGTGCCAGTAGTAGCTGGACTAGCGGATCCTACGAGCAGTACTTC. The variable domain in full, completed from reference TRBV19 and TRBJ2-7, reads DGGITQSPKYLFRKEGQNVTLSCEQNLNHDAMYWYRQDPGQGLRLIYYSQIVNDFQKGDIAEGYSVSREKKESFPLTVTSAQKNPTAFYLCASSSWTSGSYEQYFGPGTRLTVT.